This T cell receptor (beta chain) is drawn from a study of blood T cell repertoires in COVID-19. This table comes from immunoSEQ multiplex PCR, and its TCRdb copy is limited to in-frame clones, with some not included. Of roughly 430,000 clones in the sample, 88% are singletons; the top ten hold approximately 2%. The CDR3 length is 17 residues. The germline gives CDR1 GTSNPN, CDR2 SVGIG (reference sequence). Between the trimmed V and J ends, which lost 3 bases and 6 bases, there was a span of 24 bases. The sequencing sample was made of PBMCs or T cells enriched from blood (not recorded which). The receptor was isolated from a woman in her forties with acute COVID-19. J is TRBJ2-1 and V is TRBV30, with D uncertain. The CDR3 bases are TGTGCCTGGAGATTTGGTCTCGACTCTTTAGCTGCCAATGAGCAGTTCTTC. Its translation is CAWRFGLDSLAANEQFF.